Listed below are T cell receptor beta chains from one sample, sequenced in a study of a mutant IDH1 vaccine in newly diagnosed glioma. Only in-frame clones appear in the TCRdb table, and some are missing; sequencing was by immunoSEQ multiplex PCR. The sample shows about 59,000 clones, about 90% of them seen only once. The specimen comprised PBMCs, sampled from a glioma patient treated with radiotherapy, temozolomide or both. Every receptor here comes from a man aged 50 to 60 with glioma. The CDR3 runs from the conserved cysteine through the conserved F or W. The order of the fields is V gene, J gene, CDR3 length, clone size, D gene, CDR3 DNA, CDR3 protein. D genes are given only for firm matches. Part of the rows lack a size; the others show once, few, many or a class for expanded clones.

V gene: TRBV11-2; J gene: TRBJ2-3; CDR3 length: 16; clone size: -; D gene: TRBD2; CDR3 DNA: TGTGCCAGCAGCTCAACTAGCGGGAGGGTGGCAGATACGCAGTATTTT; CDR3 protein: CASSSTSGRVADTQYF
V gene: TRBV7-2; J gene: TRBJ2-3; CDR3 length: 14; clone size: -; D gene: -; CDR3 DNA: TGTGCCAGCAGTTACGGTCACCCCACAGATACGCAGTATTTT; CDR3 protein: CASSYGHPTDTQYF
V gene: TRBV15; J gene: TRBJ1-4; CDR3 length: 15; clone size: few; D gene: -; CDR3 DNA: TGTGCCACCAGCAGCAAAGCCCGGGCTAATGAAAAACTGTTTTTT; CDR3 protein: CATSSKARANEKLFF
V gene: TRBV5-1; J gene: TRBJ1-1; CDR3 length: 13; clone size: -; D gene: -; CDR3 DNA: TGCGCCAGCAGCTTGAAAGGGATTTCTGAAGCTTTCTTT; CDR3 protein: CASSLKGISEAFF
V gene: TRBV5-1; J gene: TRBJ1-4; CDR3 length: 17; clone size: -; D gene: -; CDR3 DNA: TGCGCCAGCAGGGGCCCGGGCGGGGCCCAGGGGCGGGCGGAACTGTTTTTT; CDR3 protein: CASRGPGGAQGRAELFF
V gene: TRBV7-6; J gene: TRBJ2-5; CDR3 length: 15; clone size: -; D gene: -; CDR3 DNA: TGTGCCAGCAGCTTAGCGCCGGAGTACCAAGAGACCCAGTACTTC; CDR3 protein: CASSLAPEYQETQYF
V gene: TRBV19; J gene: TRBJ1-1; CDR3 length: 14; clone size: once; D gene: -; CDR3 DNA: TGTGCCAGTAGTAGACCGGGCATATTCACTGAAGCTTTCTTT; CDR3 protein: CASSRPGIFTEAFF
V gene: TRBV4-1; J gene: TRBJ2-7; CDR3 length: 11; clone size: -; D gene: -; CDR3 DNA: TGCGCCAGCAGCCAAGACTACGAGCAGTACTTC; CDR3 protein: CASSQDYEQYF
V gene: TRBV5-1; J gene: TRBJ2-6; CDR3 length: 15; clone size: -; D gene: -; CDR3 DNA: TGCGCCAGCAGCTTGGACAAGTCTGGGGCCAACGTCCTGACTTTC; CDR3 protein: CASSLDKSGANVLTF
V gene: TRBV7-9; J gene: TRBJ1-4; CDR3 length: 16; clone size: -; D gene: TRBD1; CDR3 DNA: TGTGCCAGCAGCCAAATAAGGGGACAGACTAATGAAAAACTGTTTTTT; CDR3 protein: CASSQIRGQTNEKLFF
V gene: TRBV2; J gene: TRBJ1-2; CDR3 length: 17; clone size: once; D gene: -; CDR3 DNA: TGTGCCAGCAGTGGGCTCCGCAGGGGAGGGTTTAACTATGGCTACACCTTC; CDR3 protein: CASSGLRRGGFNYGYTF
V gene: TRBV28; J gene: TRBJ1-2; CDR3 length: 12; clone size: -; D gene: -; CDR3 DNA: TGTGCCAGCACCTCTGAGGGGTATGGCTACACCTTC; CDR3 protein: CASTSEGYGYTF
V gene: TRBV27; J gene: TRBJ1-5; CDR3 length: 13; clone size: -; D gene: -; CDR3 DNA: TGTGCCAGCAGTTTATCGATTCGGCAGCCCCAGCATTTT; CDR3 protein: CASSLSIRQPQHF
V gene: TRBV4-2; J gene: TRBJ2-7; CDR3 length: 15; clone size: -; D gene: -; CDR3 DNA: TGTGCCAGCAGCCAAGTATCGGGGGTCTCCTACGAGCAGTACTTC; CDR3 protein: CASSQVSGVSYEQYF
V gene: TRBV5-6; J gene: TRBJ2-3; CDR3 length: 15; clone size: -; D gene: -; CDR3 DNA: TGTGCCAGCAGCTTTCGAGGCACCACGGCAGATACGCAGTATTTT; CDR3 protein: CASSFRGTTADTQYF
V gene: TRBV4-3; J gene: TRBJ1-1; CDR3 length: 14; clone size: once; D gene: -; CDR3 DNA: TGCGCCAGCAGCCAAGATGGGACGGTGACTGAAGCTTTCTTT; CDR3 protein: CASSQDGTVTEAFF
V gene: TRBV9; J gene: TRBJ2-3; CDR3 length: 17; clone size: -; D gene: TRBD2; CDR3 DNA: TGTGCCAGCAGCACCGGGACTAGCGGGGGGTTCACAGATACGCAGTATTTT; CDR3 protein: CASSTGTSGGFTDTQYF
V gene: TRBV7-6; J gene: TRBJ1-1; CDR3 length: 13; clone size: -; D gene: TRBD1; CDR3 DNA: TGTGCCAGCAGCTTAGCTGACAGGGCTGAAGCTTTCTTT; CDR3 protein: CASSLADRAEAFF
V gene: TRBV30; J gene: TRBJ2-1; CDR3 length: 12; clone size: -; D gene: -; CDR3 DNA: TGTGCCTGGAGGGACGCATACAATGAGCAGTTCTTC; CDR3 protein: CAWRDAYNEQFF
V gene: TRBV2; J gene: TRBJ1-2; CDR3 length: 18; clone size: -; D gene: -; CDR3 DNA: TGTGCCAGCAGTGGATCGAGTCGGCAGGAGCCCCGAAGAGGAGGCTACACCTTC; CDR3 protein: CASSGSSRQEPRRGGYTF
V gene: TRBV28; J gene: TRBJ2-1; CDR3 length: 16; clone size: -; D gene: TRBD1; CDR3 DNA: TGTGCCAGTTATATGGGCGGGACAGGGACTTACAATGAGCAGTTCTTC; CDR3 protein: CASYMGGTGTYNEQFF
V gene: TRBV19; J gene: TRBJ2-1; CDR3 length: 15; clone size: -; D gene: TRBD2; CDR3 DNA: TGTGCCAGCCGAACCGGGACTAGCGGTTTCAATGAGCAGTTCTTC; CDR3 protein: CASRTGTSGFNEQFF
V gene: TRBV7-8; J gene: TRBJ2-3; CDR3 length: 16; clone size: -; D gene: -; CDR3 DNA: TGTGCCAGCAGCTTAGTAGGGCTATACGGCACAGATACGCAGTATTTT; CDR3 protein: CASSLVGLYGTDTQYF
V gene: TRBV30; J gene: TRBJ2-3; CDR3 length: 15; clone size: -; D gene: TRBD2; CDR3 DNA: TGTGCCTGGAGTATCGGGGGGGGGAGCACAGATACGCAGTATTTT; CDR3 protein: CAWSIGGGSTDTQYF
V gene: TRBV19; J gene: TRBJ2-3; CDR3 length: 18; clone size: -; D gene: TRBD2; CDR3 DNA: TGTGCCAGTTGTTCATCCGGGACTAGCGGGAGTAGCACAGATACGCAGTATTTT; CDR3 protein: CASCSSGTSGSSTDTQYF
V gene: TRBV7-2; J gene: TRBJ2-3; CDR3 length: 16; clone size: once; D gene: -; CDR3 DNA: TGTGCCAGCAGCCCTCGGGGTGGGGGAAGCACAGATACGCAGTATTTT; CDR3 protein: CASSPRGGGSTDTQYF
V gene: TRBV5-1; J gene: TRBJ2-7; CDR3 length: 13; clone size: -; D gene: -; CDR3 DNA: TGCGCCAGCAGCTTACAGCAACAGGGCGAGCAGTACTTC; CDR3 protein: CASSLQQQGEQYF
V gene: TRBV5-1; J gene: TRBJ2-3; CDR3 length: 14; clone size: -; D gene: TRBD1; CDR3 DNA: TGCGCCAGCAGCCACGGACAGGACACAGATACGCAGTATTTT; CDR3 protein: CASSHGQDTDTQYF
V gene: TRBV28; J gene: TRBJ1-3; CDR3 length: 18; clone size: -; D gene: TRBD1; CDR3 DNA: TGTGCCAGCAGTAGGACAGGAGTCTTCTCGATCTCTGGAAACACCATATATTTT; CDR3 protein: CASSRTGVFSISGNTIYF
V gene: TRBV4-1; J gene: TRBJ2-3; CDR3 length: 17; clone size: -; D gene: -; CDR3 DNA: TGCGCCAGCAGCCAAGATAGGGCCGGTACTAGCACAGATACGCAGTATTTT; CDR3 protein: CASSQDRAGTSTDTQYF
V gene: TRBV4-1; J gene: TRBJ2-7; CDR3 length: 15; clone size: -; D gene: TRBD2; CDR3 DNA: TGCGCCAGCAGCCAAAATAGCGGGAGCTCCTACGAGCAGTACTTC; CDR3 protein: CASSQNSGSSYEQYF
V gene: TRBV15; J gene: TRBJ1-2; CDR3 length: 18; clone size: -; D gene: -; CDR3 DNA: TGTGCCACCAGCAGAGTCCCCTTAACAGGCCTAGAGGGCTATGGCTACACCTTC; CDR3 protein: CATSRVPLTGLEGYGYTF
V gene: TRBV2; J gene: TRBJ2-5; CDR3 length: 17; clone size: -; D gene: TRBD2; CDR3 DNA: TGTGCCAGCAGGAAGGGACTAGCGGGGGGGCCCCAAGAGACCCAGTACTTC; CDR3 protein: CASRKGLAGGPQETQYF
V gene: TRBV18; J gene: TRBJ1-2; CDR3 length: 15; clone size: -; D gene: -; CDR3 DNA: TGTGCCAGCTCGCCTGATAGGGCGTCGAACTATGGCTACACCTTC; CDR3 protein: CASSPDRASNYGYTF
V gene: TRBV6-5; J gene: TRBJ1-6; CDR3 length: 15; clone size: -; D gene: TRBD1; CDR3 DNA: TGTGCCAGCAGTTGGGGACAGGGAGTTAATTCACCCCTCCACTTT; CDR3 protein: CASSWGQGVNSPLHF
V gene: TRBV10-3; J gene: TRBJ1-5; CDR3 length: 15; clone size: few; D gene: -; CDR3 DNA: TGTGCCACCGCTGACCCCCGGGGGGCTGGTCAGCCCCAGCATTTT; CDR3 protein: CATADPRGAGQPQHF
V gene: TRBV19; J gene: TRBJ1-1; CDR3 length: 11; clone size: -; D gene: -; CDR3 DNA: TGTGCCAGTGCAAAAAGGTGGGGAGCTTTCTTT; CDR3 protein: CASAKRWGAFF
V gene: TRBV7-7; J gene: TRBJ2-7; CDR3 length: 15; clone size: -; D gene: -; CDR3 DNA: TGTGCTAGCAGCCCCCGCTGGGGACGGTCTGGGGAGCAGTACTTC; CDR3 protein: CASSPRWGRSGEQYF
V gene: TRBV5-4; J gene: TRBJ2-7; CDR3 length: 18; clone size: -; D gene: TRBD2; CDR3 DNA: TGTGCCAGCAGCTTGGGGTCTAGCGGGGGCCGACGGGGGTACGAGCAGTACTTC; CDR3 protein: CASSLGSSGGRRGYEQYF
V gene: TRBV20-1; J gene: TRBJ2-3; CDR3 length: 10; clone size: -; D gene: -; CDR3 DNA: TGCAGCCTTTGGGAAGATACGCAGTATTTT; CDR3 protein: CSLWEDTQYF
V gene: TRBV27; J gene: TRBJ2-2; CDR3 length: 18; clone size: -; D gene: TRBD2; CDR3 DNA: TGTGCCAGCAGTTTACCTAGCGGGAGAGCTCCGAACACCGGGGAGCTGTTTTTT; CDR3 protein: CASSLPSGRAPNTGELFF